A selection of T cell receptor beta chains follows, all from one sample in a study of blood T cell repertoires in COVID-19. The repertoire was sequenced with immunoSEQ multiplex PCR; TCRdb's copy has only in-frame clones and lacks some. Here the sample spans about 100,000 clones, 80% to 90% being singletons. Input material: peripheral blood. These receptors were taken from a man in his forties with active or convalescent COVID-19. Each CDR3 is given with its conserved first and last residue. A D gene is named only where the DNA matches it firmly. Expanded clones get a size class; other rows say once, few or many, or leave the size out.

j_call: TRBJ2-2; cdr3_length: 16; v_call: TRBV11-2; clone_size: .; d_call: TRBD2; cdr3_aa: CASSRTSLGLGGELFF; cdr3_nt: TGTGCCAGCAGCAGGACTAGCCTGGGGTTGGGCGGGGAGCTGTTTTTT
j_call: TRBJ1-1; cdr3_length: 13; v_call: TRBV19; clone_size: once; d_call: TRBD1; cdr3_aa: CASRGDLRTEAFF; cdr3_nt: TGTGCCAGCAGGGGGGACCTTAGGACTGAAGCTTTCTTT
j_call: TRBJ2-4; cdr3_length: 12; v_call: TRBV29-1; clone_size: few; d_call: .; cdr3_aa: CSASGQSNIQYF; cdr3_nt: TGCAGCGCTTCCGGACAGTCGAACATTCAGTACTTC
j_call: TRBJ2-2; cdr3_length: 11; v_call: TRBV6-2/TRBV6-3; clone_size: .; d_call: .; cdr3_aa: CASSLGRELFF; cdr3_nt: TGTGCCAGCAGTCTGGGCCGGGAGCTGTTTTTT
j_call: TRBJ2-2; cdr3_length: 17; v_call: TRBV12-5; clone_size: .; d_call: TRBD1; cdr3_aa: CASGSQSGTGGTGELFF; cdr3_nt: TGTGCTAGTGGTTCTCAATCCGGGACAGGGGGCACCGGGGAGCTGTTTTTT
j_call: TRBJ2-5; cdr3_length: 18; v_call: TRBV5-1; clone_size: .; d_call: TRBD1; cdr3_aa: CASSSGPTGQGGRETQYF; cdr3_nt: TGCGCCAGCAGCTCCGGGCCGACGGGACAGGGGGGAAGAGAGACCCAGTACTTC
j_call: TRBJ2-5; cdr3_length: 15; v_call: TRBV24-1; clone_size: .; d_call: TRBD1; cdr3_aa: CATSDSRTGRETQYF; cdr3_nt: TGTGCCACCAGTGATTCCCGGACAGGGCGGGAGACCCAGTACTTC
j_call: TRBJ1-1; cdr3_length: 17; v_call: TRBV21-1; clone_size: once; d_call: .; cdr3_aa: CASSFGEGGPRSTEAFF; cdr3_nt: TGTGCCAGCAGCTTTGGGGAGGGGGGCCCGCGGAGCACTGAAGCTTTCTTT
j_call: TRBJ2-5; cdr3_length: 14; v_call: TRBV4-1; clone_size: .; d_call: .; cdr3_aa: CASSQGQNQETQYF; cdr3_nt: TGCGCCAGCAGCCAAGGTCAGAACCAAGAGACCCAGTACTTC
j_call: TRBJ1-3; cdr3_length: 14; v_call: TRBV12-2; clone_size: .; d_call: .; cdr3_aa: CASRRTRSGNTIYF; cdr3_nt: TGTGCAAGTCGCAGAACGAGGTCTGGAAACACCATATATTTT
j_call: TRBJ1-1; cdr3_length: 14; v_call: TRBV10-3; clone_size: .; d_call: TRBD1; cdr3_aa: CATLRDRGRGEAFF; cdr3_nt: TGTGCCACCCTTCGGGACAGGGGGCGCGGTGAAGCTTTCTTT
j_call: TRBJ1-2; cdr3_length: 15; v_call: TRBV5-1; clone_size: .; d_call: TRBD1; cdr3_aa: CASSQGGQGNYGYTF; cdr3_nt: TGCGCCAGCAGCCAGGGGGGACAGGGGAATTATGGCTACACCTTC
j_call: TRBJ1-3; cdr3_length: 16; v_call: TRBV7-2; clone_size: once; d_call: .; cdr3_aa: CASSLGRGYSGNTIYF; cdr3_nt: TGTGCCAGCAGCTTAGGAAGGGGGTACTCTGGAAACACCATATATTTT
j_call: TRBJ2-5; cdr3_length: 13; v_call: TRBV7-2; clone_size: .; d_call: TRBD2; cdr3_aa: CASSLVSGETQYF; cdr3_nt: TGTGCCAGCAGCTTAGTTAGCGGGGAGACCCAGTACTTC
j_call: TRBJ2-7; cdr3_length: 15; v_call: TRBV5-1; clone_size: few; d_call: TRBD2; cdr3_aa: CASSLETSGGYEQYF; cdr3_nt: TGCGCCAGCAGCTTGGAGACTAGCGGGGGTTACGAGCAGTACTTC
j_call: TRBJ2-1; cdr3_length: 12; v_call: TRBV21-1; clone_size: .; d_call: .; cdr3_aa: CASIHTEDEQFF; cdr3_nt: TGTGCCAGCATTCATACCGAGGATGAGCAGTTCTTC
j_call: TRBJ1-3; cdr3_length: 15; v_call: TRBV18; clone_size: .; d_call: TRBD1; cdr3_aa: CASSPASGGGNTIYF; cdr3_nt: TGTGCCAGCTCACCAGCGTCAGGGGGTGGAAACACCATATATTTT
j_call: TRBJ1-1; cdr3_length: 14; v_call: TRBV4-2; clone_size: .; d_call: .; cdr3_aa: CASSAGPRETEAFF; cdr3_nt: TGTGCCAGCAGCGCGGGACCCCGGGAGACTGAAGCTTTCTTT
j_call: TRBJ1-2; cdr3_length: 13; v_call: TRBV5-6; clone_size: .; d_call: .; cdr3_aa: CASSRPGGGGYTF; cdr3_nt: TGTGCCAGCAGCCGCCCCGGGGGAGGCGGCTACACCTTC
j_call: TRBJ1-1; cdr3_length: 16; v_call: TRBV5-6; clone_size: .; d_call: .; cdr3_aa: CASSLAGGQFFTEAFF; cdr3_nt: TGTGCCAGCAGCTTGGCCGGCGGACAGTTTTTCACTGAAGCTTTCTTT
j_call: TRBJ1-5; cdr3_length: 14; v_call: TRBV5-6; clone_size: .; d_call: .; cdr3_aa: CASSLYQVGQPQHF; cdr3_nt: TGTGCCAGCAGCTTGTATCAGGTCGGTCAGCCCCAGCATTTT
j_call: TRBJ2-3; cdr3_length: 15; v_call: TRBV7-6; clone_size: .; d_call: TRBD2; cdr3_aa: CASSMGLAGTDTQYF; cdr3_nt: TGTGCCAGCAGCATGGGACTAGCGGGGACAGATACGCAGTATTTT
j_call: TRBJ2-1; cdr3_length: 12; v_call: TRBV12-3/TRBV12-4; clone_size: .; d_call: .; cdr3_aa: CASSVRVHEQFF; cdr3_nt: TGTGCCAGCAGCGTCAGGGTGCATGAGCAGTTCTTC
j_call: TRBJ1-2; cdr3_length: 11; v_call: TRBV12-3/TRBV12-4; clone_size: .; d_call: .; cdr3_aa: CASAQGHGYTF; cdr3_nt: TGTGCCAGCGCTCAGGGCCATGGCTACACCTTC
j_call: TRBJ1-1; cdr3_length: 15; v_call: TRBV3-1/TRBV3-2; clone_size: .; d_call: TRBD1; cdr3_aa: CASSQWGQVNTEAFF; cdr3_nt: TGTGCCAGCAGCCAATGGGGACAGGTGAACACTGAAGCTTTCTTT
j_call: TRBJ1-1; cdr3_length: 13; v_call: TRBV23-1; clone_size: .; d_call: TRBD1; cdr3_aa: CASSRGQDTEAFF; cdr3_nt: TGCGCCAGCAGCCGCGGACAGGACACTGAAGCTTTCTTT
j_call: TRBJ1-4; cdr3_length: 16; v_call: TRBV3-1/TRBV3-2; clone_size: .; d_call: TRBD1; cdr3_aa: CASSPRRTGLSEKLFF; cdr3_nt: TGTGCCAGCAGCCCACGGAGGACAGGACTGAGTGAAAAACTGTTTTTT
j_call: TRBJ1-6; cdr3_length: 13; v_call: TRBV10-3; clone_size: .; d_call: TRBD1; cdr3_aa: CASRDRVTSPLHF; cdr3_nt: TGTGCCAGCCGGGACAGGGTGACTTCACCCCTCCACTTT
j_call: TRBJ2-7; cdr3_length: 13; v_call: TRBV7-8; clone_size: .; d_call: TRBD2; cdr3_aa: CASSLGLANEQYF; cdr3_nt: TGTGCCAGCAGCTTAGGACTAGCGAACGAGCAGTACTTC
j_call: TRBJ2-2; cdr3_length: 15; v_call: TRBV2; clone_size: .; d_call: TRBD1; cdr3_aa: CASRHGTDNTGELFF; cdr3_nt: TGTGCCAGCAGACACGGGACAGACAACACCGGGGAGCTGTTTTTT
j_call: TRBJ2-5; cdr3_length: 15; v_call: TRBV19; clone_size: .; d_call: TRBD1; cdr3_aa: CASSPGDRGGETQYF; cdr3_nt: TGTGCCAGTAGCCCCGGGGACAGGGGCGGAGAGACCCAGTACTTC
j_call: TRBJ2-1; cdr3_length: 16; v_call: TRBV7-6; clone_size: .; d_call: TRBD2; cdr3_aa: CASSLELAGYNNEQFF; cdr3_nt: TGTGCCAGCAGCTTAGAACTAGCGGGGTATAACAATGAGCAGTTCTTC
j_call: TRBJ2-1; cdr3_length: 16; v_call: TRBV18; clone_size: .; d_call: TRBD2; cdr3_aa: CASSPRSSGGGNEQFF; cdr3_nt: TGTGCCAGCTCACCACGGTCAAGCGGGGGGGGCAATGAGCAGTTCTTC
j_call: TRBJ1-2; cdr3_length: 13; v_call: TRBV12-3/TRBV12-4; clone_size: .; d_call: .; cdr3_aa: CATSKRGGAFGTF; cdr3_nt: TGTGCCACCTCGAAACGGGGGGGCGCATTTGGCACCTTC
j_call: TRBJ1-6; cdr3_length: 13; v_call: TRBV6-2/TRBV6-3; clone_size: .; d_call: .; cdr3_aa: CASSSAGNSPLHF; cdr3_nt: TGTGCCAGCAGTTCGGCAGGGAATTCACCCCTCCACTTT
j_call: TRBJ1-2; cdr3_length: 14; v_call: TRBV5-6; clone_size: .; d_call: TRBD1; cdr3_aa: CASSPTGGNYGYTF; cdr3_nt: TGTGCCAGCAGCCCGACAGGGGGGAACTATGGCTACACCTTC
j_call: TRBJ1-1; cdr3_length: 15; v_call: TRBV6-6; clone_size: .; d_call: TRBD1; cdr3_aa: CASSPRTGLNTEAFF; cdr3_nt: TGTGCCAGCAGTCCGAGGACAGGACTAAACACTGAAGCTTTCTTT
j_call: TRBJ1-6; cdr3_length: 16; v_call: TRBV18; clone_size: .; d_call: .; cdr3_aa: CASSPSGGRYDSPLHF; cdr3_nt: TGTGCCAGCTCCCCCTCGGGGGGCAGGTACGATTCACCCCTCCACTTT
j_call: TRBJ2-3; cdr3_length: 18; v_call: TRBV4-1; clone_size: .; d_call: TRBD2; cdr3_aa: CASSEGGLNGGVTDTQYF; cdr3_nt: TGCGCCAGCAGCGAAGGAGGCCTTAACGGGGGGGTGACAGATACGCAGTATTTT
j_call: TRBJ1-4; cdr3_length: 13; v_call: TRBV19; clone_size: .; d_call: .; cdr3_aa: CASSRGSNEKLFF; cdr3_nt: TGTGCCAGTAGTCGAGGTTCTAATGAAAAACTGTTTTTT
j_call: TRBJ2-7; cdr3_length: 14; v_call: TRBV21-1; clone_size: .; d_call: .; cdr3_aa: CASRAPGGRHEQYF; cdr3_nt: TGTGCCAGCAGGGCCCCGGGGGGAAGGCACGAGCAGTACTTC
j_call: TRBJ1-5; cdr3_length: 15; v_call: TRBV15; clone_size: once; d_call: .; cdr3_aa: CATSRDIQGGQPQHF; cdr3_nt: TGTGCCACCAGCAGAGATATCCAGGGTGGACAGCCCCAGCATTTT
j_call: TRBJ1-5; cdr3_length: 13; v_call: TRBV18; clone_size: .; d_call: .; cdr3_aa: CASSRTERGPQHF; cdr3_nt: TGTGCCAGCTCGAGGACAGAACGTGGGCCCCAGCATTTT
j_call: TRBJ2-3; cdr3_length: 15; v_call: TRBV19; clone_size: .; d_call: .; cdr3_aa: CASRGTAIGTDTQYF; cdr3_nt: TGTGCCAGTAGGGGGACTGCAATCGGCACAGATACGCAGTATTTT